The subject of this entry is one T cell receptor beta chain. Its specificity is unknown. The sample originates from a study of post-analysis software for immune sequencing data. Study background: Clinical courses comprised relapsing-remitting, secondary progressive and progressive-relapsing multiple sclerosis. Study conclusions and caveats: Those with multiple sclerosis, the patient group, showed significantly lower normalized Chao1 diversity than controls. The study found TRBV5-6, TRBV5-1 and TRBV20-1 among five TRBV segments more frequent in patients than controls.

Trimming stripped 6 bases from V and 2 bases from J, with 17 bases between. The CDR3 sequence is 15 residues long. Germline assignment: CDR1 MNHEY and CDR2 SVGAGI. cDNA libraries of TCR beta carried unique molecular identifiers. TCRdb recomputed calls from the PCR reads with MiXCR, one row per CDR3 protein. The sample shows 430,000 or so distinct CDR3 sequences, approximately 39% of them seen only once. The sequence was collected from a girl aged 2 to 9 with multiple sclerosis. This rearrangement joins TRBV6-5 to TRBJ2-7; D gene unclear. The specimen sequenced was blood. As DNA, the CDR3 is TGTGCCAGCAGCTCTGGAACGGTTACTACCTACGAGCAGTACTTC. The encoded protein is CASSSGTVTTYEQYF.